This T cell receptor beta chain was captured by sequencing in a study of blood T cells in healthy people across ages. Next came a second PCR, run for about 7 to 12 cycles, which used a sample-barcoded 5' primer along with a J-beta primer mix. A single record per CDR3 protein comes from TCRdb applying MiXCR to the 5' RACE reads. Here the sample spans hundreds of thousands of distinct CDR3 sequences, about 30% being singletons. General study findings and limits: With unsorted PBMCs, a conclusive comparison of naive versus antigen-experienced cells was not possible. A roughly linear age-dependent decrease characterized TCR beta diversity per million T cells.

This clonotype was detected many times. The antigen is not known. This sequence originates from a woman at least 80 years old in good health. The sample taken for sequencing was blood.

The CDR3 coding sequence is TGTGCCAGCAGTTTAAGATCCGGGAAAAGCAATGAGCAGTTCTTC. Protein: CASSLRSGKSNEQFF. The rearrangement links TRBV27 to TRBJ2-1; possibly TRBD2 for D (5 bases). Looked up from germline, CDR1 is MNHEY and CDR2 is SMNVEV (reference sequence). CDR3 size: 15 residues. V was trimmed by 2 bases and J by 6 bases, leaving 14 bases between them.